These 32 T cell receptor beta chains were sequenced from one sample in a study of PD-1 blockade in classical Hodgkin lymphoma. TCRdb's copy holds only in-frame clones and misses some; the assay was immunoSEQ multiplex PCR. The data hold fewer than 100,000 clones, with roughly 89% observed a single time. Each and every patient relapsed after autologous stem cell transplantation, and patients got differing brentuximab vedotin exposure. The input for sequencing was peripheral blood mononuclear cells (PBMCs), taken at baseline. The receptor source for this set is a human donor with classical Hodgkin lymphoma.

The genes are TRBV7-6 and TRBJ2-1, with unresolved D. The V and J ends lost 5 bases and 5 bases respectively, with 19 bases between them. The germline CDR1 and CDR2 sequences are SGHVS and FNYEAQ. The CDR3 sequence is 16 residues long. In DNA form, the CDR3 reads TGTGCCAGCAGCGCCTGGACCGGTCTGGGTAACAATGAGCAGTTCTTC. Protein: CASSAWTGLGNNEQFF.

The table lists this clone with a few counts. The V call is TRBV5-1, the J call TRBJ2-7, with D hard to call. There are 14 residues in the CDR3. Germline assignment: CDR1 SGHRS and CDR2 YFSETQ. Trimming pared 4 bases from V and 7 bases from J, leaving 18 bases between. The CDR3 region is CASSPHSNLREQYF. Here the CDR3 DNA reads TGCGCCAGCAGCCCCCACTCGAACCTACGGGAGCAGTACTTC.

This rearrangement joins TRBV7-3 to TRBJ2-5; D perhaps matches TRBD2 (6 bases). With 1 base removed from V and 3 bases from J, the gap between germline ends came to 12 bases. Germline V gene lookup returns CDR1 SGHTA and CDR2 FQGTGA. The CDR3 length is 15 residues. Here the CDR3 DNA reads TGTGCCAGCAGCTTAATTGGAGGGGAAGAAGAGACCCAGTACTTC. Amino acid sequence: CASSLIGGEEETQYF. The full variable domain, in which reference TRBV7-3 and TRBJ2-5 provide the parts outside the CDR3, is GAGVSQTPSNKVTEKGKYVELRCDPISGHTALYWYRQSLGQGPEFLIYFQGTGAADDSGLPNDRFFAVRPEGSVSTLKIQRTERGDSAVYLCASSLIGGEEETQYFGPGTRLLVL.

The J gene is TRBJ2-1, the V gene TRBV7-2; no firm D call. CDR1 and CDR2 (germline): SGHTA, FQGNSA. The CDR3 is 14 amino acids. With 1 base removed from V and 7 bases from J, the gap between germline ends came to 11 bases. CDR3 DNA sequence: TGTGCCAGCAGCTTAGAAGGGTATTCTAATGAGCAGTTCTTC. Protein: CASSLEGYSNEQFF.

V gene TRBV18 combines with J gene TRBJ2-7; 10 bases align to TRBD1. J gave up 4 bases and V 6 bases, and 6 bases lay outside the gene matches. Germline V gene sequence: CDR1 KGHSH, CDR2 LQKENI. The CDR3 runs to 14 residues. This CDR3 is CASSDGQGVYEQYF. The CDR3 DNA follows: TGTGCCAGCTCGGACGGACAGGGGGTATACGAGCAGTACTTC.

The rearrangement joins TRBV5-1 to TRBJ1-1; D is uncertain. V was clipped by 4 bases and J by 0 bases, with 16 bases between them. The length of the CDR3 is 16 residues. Germline assignment: CDR1 SGHRS and CDR2 YFSETQ. The CDR3 DNA follows: TGCGCCAGCAGCACAAACCGGGCCCCCCTGAACACTGAAGCTTTCTTT. Translating gives CASSTNRAPLNTEAFF.

The chain links TRBV2 to TRBJ1-5, with a possible D match to TRBD1 (5 bases). The CDR3 extends over 14 amino acids. Trimming pared 5 bases from V and 4 bases from J, leaving 12 bases between. Germline V lookup: CDR1 SNHLY, CDR2 FYNNEI. The CDR3 bases are TGTGCCAGCAGTCGAGGGTCAGGGAATCAGCCCCAGCATTTT. Residues: CASSRGSGNQPQHF.

The chain uses TRBV14 and TRBJ1-2; no reliable D call. With 6 bases removed from V and 4 bases from J, the gap between germline ends came to 12 bases. Germline loops: CDR1 SGHDN, CDR2 FVKESK. The CDR3 is made up of 13 amino acids. In DNA form, the CDR3 reads TGTGCCAGCAGTCGGACGAACCTCTATGGCTACACCTTC. Translating it yields CASSRTNLYGYTF. The whole variable domain, filled in from reference TRBV14 and TRBJ1-2, reads EAGVTQFPSHSVIEKGQTVTLRCDPISGHDNLYWYRRVMGKEIKFLLHFVKESKQDESGMPNNRFLAERTGGTYSTLKVQPAELEDSGVYFCASSRTNLYGYTFGSGTRLTVV.

This clone has only a few counts. This chain links TRBV19 with TRBJ1-4; 9 bases are shared with TRBD1. The V gene end was trimmed by 3 bases and the J gene end by 4 bases; junction bases not matched to a gene: 3. Germline values: CDR1 LNHDA, CDR2 SQIVND (reference sequence). There are 15 residues in the CDR3. CDR3 coding DNA: TGTGCCAGTAGTATGGGGACAGGGCATAATGAAAAACTGTTTTTT. As protein: CASSMGTGHNEKLFF.

With respect to this clone: Its ends do not fully match the called genes, so a read error is possible. This chain links TRBV10-1 with TRBJ2-7; D is undetermined. Germline CDR1 reads WNHNN; CDR2 reads SYGVQD (reference sequence). The CDR3 is 13 residues long. CDR3 sequence: CASSTPSSHEQYF. CDR3 bases: TGCGCCAGCAGTACCCCCAGCTCCCACGAGCAGTACTTC.

The rearrangement joins TRBV4-1 to TRBJ2-3; 7 bases map to TRBD1. Per the germline V gene, CDR1 is MGHRA and CDR2 is YSYEKL. V dropped 1 base and J dropped 3; count of bases not matched to a gene: 7. The CDR3 is made up of 16 amino acids. CDR3 sequence reads: CASSQGQGPRTDTQYF. The CDR3 bases are TGCGCCAGCAGCCAAGGACAGGGCCCGCGGACAGATACGCAGTATTTT.

CDR3 sequence: CSVELAGMNTGELFF. The CDR3 DNA reads as TGCAGCGTAGAACTAGCGGGGATGAACACCGGGGAGCTGTTTTTT. The chain joins TRBV29-1 to TRBJ2-2; 10 positions match TRBD2. J was trimmed by 1 base and V by 6 bases; bases with no gene match: 5. The CDR3 consists of 15 residues. Germline-derived CDR1 and CDR2 are SQVTM and ANQGSEA.

The chain employs TRBV5-6 and TRBJ2-1; possibly TRBD1 for D (5 bases). CDR1 SGHDT and CDR2 YYEEEE come from the germline V gene. Trimming took 2 bases from V and 4 from J, leaving 10 bases between them. The CDR3 runs 14 residues. CDR3 coding DNA: TGTGCCAGCAGCTTCAGGGTTGTGTACAATGAGCAGTTCTTC. As protein: CASSFRVVYNEQFF.

The chain recombines TRBV4-1 with TRBJ2-3, with D possibly TRBD2 on 7 matching bases. V lost 1 base and J 4 bases, leaving 12 bases between the germline ends. The CDR3 covers 15 residues. Germline CDR1 and CDR2: MGHRA and YSYEKL. As DNA, the CDR3 is TGCGCCAGCAGCCAAGTAGGGGGGGCGGCAGATACGCAGTATTTT. It is translated as CASSQVGGAADTQYF.

V usage is TRBV7-8 and J usage is TRBJ2-7, with 7 bases fitting TRBD1. CDR3 length: 15 amino acids. After removal of 1 base from V and 3 bases from J, the junction contained 6 bases not matched to a gene. Looked up from germline, CDR1 is SGHVS and CDR2 is FQNEAQ. The chain's CDR3 is CASSLVDAGGYEQYF. DNA of the CDR3: TGTGCCAGCAGCTTAGTTGATGCAGGGGGCTACGAGCAGTACTTC.

The chain recombines TRBV6-5 with TRBJ2-7; D not resolved. The CDR3 is made up of 14 amino acids. Germline values: CDR1 MNHEY, CDR2 SVGAGI. V was pared by 1 base and J by 1 base, with 8 bases between. The DNA for the CDR3 is TGTGCCAGCAGTTACTTAGCCAGATCCTACGAGCAGTACTTC. Translation gives CASSYLARSYEQYF.

The chain links TRBV29-1 to TRBJ2-1; unclear D gene. Germline V CDR1 and CDR2: SQVTM, ANQGSEA. V lost 0 bases to trimming and J lost 2 bases, with 8 bases between them. The CDR3 runs 14 residues. The CDR3 reads CSVEDHQPYNEQFF. CDR3 nucleotides: TGCAGCGTTGAAGACCACCAGCCCTACAATGAGCAGTTCTTC.

The J gene is TRBJ2-2, the V gene TRBV6-5; D unclear. Germline V gives CDR1 MNHEY, CDR2 SVGAGI. Trimming shortened V by 6 bases and J by 5 bases, and 16 bases separated the two germline ends. The CDR3 is 15 residues long. The CDR3 protein is CASRLLGSGTGELFF. DNA of the CDR3: TGTGCCAGCAGGCTTTTAGGGTCGGGTACCGGGGAGCTGTTTTTT.

The chain couples TRBV5-1 to TRBJ2-1, with a weak D call TRBD2 (5 bases). The germline CDR1 and CDR2 sequences are SGHRS and YFSETQ. There are 13 residues in the CDR3. Trimming took 4 bases from V and 3 from J, leaving 8 bases between them. The chain's CDR3 is CASSNRDYNEQFF. The CDR3 DNA reads as TGCGCCAGCAGCAACCGGGACTACAATGAGCAGTTCTTC.

This sequence joins TRBV7-6 and TRBJ2-7, with D possibly TRBD1 on 6 matching bases. The CDR3 loop spans 14 amino acids. The V and J ends lost 5 bases and 2 bases respectively, with 13 bases between them. Germline assignment: CDR1 SGHVS and CDR2 FNYEAQ. The CDR3 DNA reads TGTGCCAGCAGCATTCAAGGACAGACCTACGAGCAGTACTTC. This encodes CASSIQGQTYEQYF. The full variable domain, its missing parts supplied by reference TRBV7-6 and TRBJ2-7, is GAGVSQSPRYKVTKRGQDVALRCDPISGHVSLYWYRQALGQGPEFLTYFNYEAQQDKSGLPNDRFSAERPEGSISTLTIQRTEQRDSAMYRCASSIQGQTYEQYFGPGTRLTVT.

This rearrangement joins TRBV27 to TRBJ2-7; D call uncertain. Trimming shortened V by 8 bases and J by 3 bases, and 5 bases separated the two germline ends. The CDR3 sequence is 10 residues long. Germline lookup yields CDR1 MNHEY and CDR2 SMNVEV (reference sequence). The CDR3 reads CASGFYEQYF. DNA of the CDR3: TGTGCCAGCGGATTCTACGAGCAGTACTTC.

This chain links TRBV6-1 with TRBJ2-1, with a weak D call TRBD1 (6 bases). The CDR3 length is 15 residues. Trimming removed 3 bases from V and 0 bases from J, with 9 bases in between. Per the germline V gene, CDR1 is MNHNS and CDR2 is SASEGT. In nucleotides, the CDR3 is TGTGCCAGCAGTGAGCGAGGGGGCTCCTACAATGAGCAGTTCTTC. Amino acid sequence: CASSERGGSYNEQFF.

The chain has TRBV5-4 and TRBJ2-2; maybe TRBD1 (6 bases). V lost 1 base and J 6 bases, leaving 13 bases between the germline ends. Germline CDR1 is SGHNT and CDR2 is YYREEE (reference sequence). The CDR3 loop spans 15 amino acids. The CDR3 loop reads CASSLKLAGAGELFF. In nucleotides, the CDR3 is TGTGCCAGCAGCTTGAAGTTGGCAGGGGCCGGGGAGCTGTTTTTT.

This chain links TRBV11-2 with TRBJ2-2; D remains ambiguous. This CDR3 is 15 amino acids long. From germline, CDR1 is SGHAT and CDR2 FQNNGV. The germline V and J ends were trimmed by 2 bases and 6 bases, with 13 bases remaining between them. This chain's CDR3 is CASSLLSDGAGELFF. For the CDR3, the DNA is TGTGCCAGCAGCTTATTATCGGATGGTGCCGGGGAGCTGTTTTTT. The full variable domain, in which reference TRBV11-2 and TRBJ2-2 provide the parts outside the CDR3, is EAGVAQSPRYKIIEKRQSVAFWCNPISGHATLYWYQQILGQGPKLLIQFQNNGVVDDSQLPKDRFSAERLKGVDSTLKIQPAKLEDSAVYLCASSLLSDGAGELFFGEGSRLTVL.

The chain uses TRBV21-1 and TRBJ1-1. TRBV21-1 is a pseudogene locus. This CDR3 region has 14 residues. The CDR3 DNA follows: TGTGCCAGCAGCACTCATTGGAGGAACACTGAAGCTTTCTTT. This sequence encodes CASSTHWRNTEAFF.

This clone is a singleton in its sample. V usage is TRBV18 and J usage is TRBJ2-7; 12 bases agree with TRBD2. CDR3 length: 14 residues. V gave up 3 bases and J gave up 4 bases; unmatched junction bases: 1. Per germline, CDR1 KGHSH and CDR2 LQKENI. CDR3 in DNA: TGTGCCAGCTCACCGGGACTAGCGGGTTACGAGCAGTACTTC. Translated, it gives CASSPGLAGYEQYF.

The genes are TRBV4-2 and TRBJ1-5, with D maybe TRBD1 (5 bases). Germline CDR1 is LGHNA and CDR2 is YNFKEQ. The V gene lost 0 bases and the J gene lost 6 bases, with 12 bases spanning the gap. The CDR3 consists of 15 residues. CDR3 nucleotide sequence: TGTGCCAGCAGCCAAGAACGGAGGGGTGCTCAGCCCCAGCATTTT. As protein: CASSQERRGAQPQHF.

CDR3: CASSLDPGLAGRSGANVLTF. CDR3 nucleotide sequence: TGTGCCAGCAGCTTAGACCCGGGACTAGCGGGACGCTCTGGGGCCAACGTCCTGACTTTC. This chain links TRBV11-2 with TRBJ2-6; TRBD2 aligns across 13 bases. CDR1 and CDR2 from the germline V gene are SGHAT and FQNNGV. V lost 0 bases, J lost 0 bases, and 5 bases stayed unmatched. The CDR3 runs to 20 residues.

V and J are TRBV6-5 and TRBJ2-5; no reliable D call. V was shortened by 6 bases and J by 4 bases, with 12 bases between the two germline ends. The CDR3 extends over 13 amino acids. Germline V gene sequence: CDR1 MNHEY, CDR2 SVGAGI. CDR3 nucleotides: TGTGCCAGCAGCCTCGTGGGTGGAGAGACCCAGTACTTC. It is translated as CASSLVGGETQYF.

The chain is built from TRBV5-1 and TRBJ1-1, with D uncertain. CDR1 and CDR2 (germline): SGHRS, YFSETQ. The CDR3 totals 14 residues. The V end was cut by 0 bases, the J end by 4 bases, with 10 bases between. CDR3 DNA sequence: TGCGCCAGCAGCTTGGGGGAGGTTTCCACTGAAGCTTTCTTT. The encoded protein is CASSLGEVSTEAFF.

This sequence joins TRBV10-3 and TRBJ2-1, with 9 bases lining up with TRBD1. V shed 7 bases and J 6 bases; nucleotides not matched to a gene: 10. This CDR3 has 15 residues. CDR1 ENHRY and CDR2 SYGVKD come from the germline V gene. The CDR3 loop is CAIKGRDRAPNEQFF. CDR3 coding DNA: TGTGCCATCAAGGGTCGGGACAGGGCCCCCAATGAGCAGTTCTTC.

The rearrangement links TRBV7-2 to TRBJ2-2; no reliable D call. Trimming took 3 bases from V and 7 from J, leaving 9 bases between them. In germline, CDR1 is SGHTA, CDR2 FQGNSA. The CDR3 runs to 13 residues. CDR3 DNA: TGTGCCAGCAGCTTTAGGCCCGACGGGGAGCTGTTTTTT. This codes for CASSFRPDGELFF.